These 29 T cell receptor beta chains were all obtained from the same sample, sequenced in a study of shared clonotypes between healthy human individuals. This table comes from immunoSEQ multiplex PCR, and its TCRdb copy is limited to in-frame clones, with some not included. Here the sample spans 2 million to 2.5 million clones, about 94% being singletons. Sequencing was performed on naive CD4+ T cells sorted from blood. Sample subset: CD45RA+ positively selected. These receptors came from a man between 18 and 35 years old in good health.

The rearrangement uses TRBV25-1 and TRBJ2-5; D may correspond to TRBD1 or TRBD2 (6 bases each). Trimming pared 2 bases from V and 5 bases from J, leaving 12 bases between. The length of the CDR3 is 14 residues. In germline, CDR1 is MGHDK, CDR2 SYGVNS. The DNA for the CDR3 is TGTGCCAGCAGTGAACCGGGGGCCTATGAGACCCAGTACTTC. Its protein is CASSEPGAYETQYF.

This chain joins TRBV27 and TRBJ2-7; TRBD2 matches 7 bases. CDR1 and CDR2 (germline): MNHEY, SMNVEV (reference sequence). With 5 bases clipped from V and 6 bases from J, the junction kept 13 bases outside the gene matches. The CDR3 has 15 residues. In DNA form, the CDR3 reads TGTGCCAGCAGTGGTATTACGACTAGCAGATTCGAGCAGTACTTC. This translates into CASSGITTSRFEQYF.

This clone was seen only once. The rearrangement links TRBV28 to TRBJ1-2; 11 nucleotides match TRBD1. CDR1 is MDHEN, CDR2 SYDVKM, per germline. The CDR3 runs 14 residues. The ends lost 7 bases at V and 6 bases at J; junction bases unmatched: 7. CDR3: CASNSPGQGDGYTF. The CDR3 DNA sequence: TGTGCCAGCAATTCTCCGGGACAGGGGGATGGCTACACCTTC.

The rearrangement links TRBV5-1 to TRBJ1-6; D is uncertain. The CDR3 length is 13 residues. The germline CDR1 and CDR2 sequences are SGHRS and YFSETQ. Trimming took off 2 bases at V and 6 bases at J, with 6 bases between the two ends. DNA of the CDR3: TGCGCCAGCAGCTTTTTTACTAATTCACCCCTCCACTTT. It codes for CASSFFTNSPLHF. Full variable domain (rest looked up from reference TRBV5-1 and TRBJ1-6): KAGVTQTPRYLIKTRGQQVTLSCSPISGHRSVSWYQQTPGQGLQFLFEYFSETQRNKGNFPGRFSGRQFSNSRSEMNVSTLELGDSALYLCASSFFTNSPLHFGNGTRLTVT.

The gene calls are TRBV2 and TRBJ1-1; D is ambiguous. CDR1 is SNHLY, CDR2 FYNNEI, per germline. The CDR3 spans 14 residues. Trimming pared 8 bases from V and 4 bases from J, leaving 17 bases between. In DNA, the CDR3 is TGTGCCAGCCATCGAGCGACATTGGGCACTGAAGCTTTCTTT. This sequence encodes CASHRATLGTEAFF.

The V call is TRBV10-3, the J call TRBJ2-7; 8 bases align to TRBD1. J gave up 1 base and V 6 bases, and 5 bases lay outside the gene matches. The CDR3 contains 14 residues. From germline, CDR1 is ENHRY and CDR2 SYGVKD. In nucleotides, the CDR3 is TGTGCCATCAGGCAGACAGGGGCTTCCTACGAGCAGTACTTC. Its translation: CAIRQTGASYEQYF.

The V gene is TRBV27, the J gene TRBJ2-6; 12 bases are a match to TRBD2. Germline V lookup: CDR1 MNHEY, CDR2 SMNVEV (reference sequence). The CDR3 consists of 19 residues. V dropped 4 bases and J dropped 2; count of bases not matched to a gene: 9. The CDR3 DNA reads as TGTGCCAGCAGTTATCTAGCGGGGGGGCACAACCCTGGGGCCAACGTCCTGACTTTC. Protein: CASSYLAGGHNPGANVLTF.

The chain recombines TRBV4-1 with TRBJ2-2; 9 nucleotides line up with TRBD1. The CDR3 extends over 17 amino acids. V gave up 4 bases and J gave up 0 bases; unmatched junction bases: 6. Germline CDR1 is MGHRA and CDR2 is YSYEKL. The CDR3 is CASSLIQGAANTGELFF. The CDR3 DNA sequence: TGCGCCAGCAGCCTCATACAGGGGGCAGCGAACACCGGGGAGCTGTTTTTT.

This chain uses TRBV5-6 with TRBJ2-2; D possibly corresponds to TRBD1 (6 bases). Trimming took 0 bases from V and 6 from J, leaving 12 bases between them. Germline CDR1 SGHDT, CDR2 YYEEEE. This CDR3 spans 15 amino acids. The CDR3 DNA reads TGTGCCAGCAGCTTGGGCACAGGGTATTCCGGGGAGCTGTTTTTT. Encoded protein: CASSLGTGYSGELFF.

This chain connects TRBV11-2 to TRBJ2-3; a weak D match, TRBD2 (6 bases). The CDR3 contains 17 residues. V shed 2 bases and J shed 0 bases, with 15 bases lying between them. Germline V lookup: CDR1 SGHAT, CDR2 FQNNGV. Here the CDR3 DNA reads TGTGCCAGCAGCTTATTAGGTCTAGCGCCTAGCACAGATACGCAGTATTTT. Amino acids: CASSLLGLAPSTDTQYF.

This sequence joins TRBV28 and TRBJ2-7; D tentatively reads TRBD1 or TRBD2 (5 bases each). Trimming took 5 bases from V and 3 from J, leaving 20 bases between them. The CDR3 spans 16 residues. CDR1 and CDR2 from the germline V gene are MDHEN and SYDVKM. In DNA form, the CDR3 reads TGTGCCAGCAGTCCCCATGTAGGGGAGCGAGACTACGAGCAGTACTTC. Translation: CASSPHVGERDYEQYF.

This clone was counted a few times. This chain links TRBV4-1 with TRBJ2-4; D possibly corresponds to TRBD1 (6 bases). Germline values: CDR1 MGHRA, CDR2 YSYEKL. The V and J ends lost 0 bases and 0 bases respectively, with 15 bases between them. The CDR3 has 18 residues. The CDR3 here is CASSQDFWTALAKNIQYF. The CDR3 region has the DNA TGCGCCAGCAGCCAAGATTTTTGGACAGCACTAGCCAAAAACATTCAGTACTTC.

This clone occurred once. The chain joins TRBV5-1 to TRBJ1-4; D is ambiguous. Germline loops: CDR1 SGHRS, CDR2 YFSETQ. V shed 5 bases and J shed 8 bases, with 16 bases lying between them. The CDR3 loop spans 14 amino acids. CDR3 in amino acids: CASSSAGGVEKLFF. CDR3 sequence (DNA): TGCGCCAGCAGTTCCGCAGGCGGAGTGGAAAAACTGTTTTTT.

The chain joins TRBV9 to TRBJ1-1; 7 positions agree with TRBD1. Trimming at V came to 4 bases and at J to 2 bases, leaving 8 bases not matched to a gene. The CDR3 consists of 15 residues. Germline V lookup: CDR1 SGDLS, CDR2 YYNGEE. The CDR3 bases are TGTGCCAGCAGCTCAGAGGGGGCTAGTAACACTGAAGCTTTCTTT. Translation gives CASSSEGASNTEAFF.

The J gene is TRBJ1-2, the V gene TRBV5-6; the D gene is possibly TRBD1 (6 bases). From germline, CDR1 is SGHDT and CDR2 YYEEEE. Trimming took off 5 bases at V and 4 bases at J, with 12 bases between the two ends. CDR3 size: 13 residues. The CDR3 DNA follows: TGTGCCAGCAGGAGACAGGAGTTCTATGGCTACACCTTC. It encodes CASRRQEFYGYTF.

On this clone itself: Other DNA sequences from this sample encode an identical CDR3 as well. CDR3 amino acids: CASRGDSYNEQFF. The CDR3 nucleotides read TGTGCCAGCAGAGGCGACTCCTACAATGAGCAGTTCTTC. The chain is built from TRBV2 and TRBJ2-1; no reliable D call. Germline values: CDR1 SNHLY, CDR2 FYNNEI. This CDR3 contains 13 residues. Trimming pared 6 bases from V and 0 bases from J, leaving 6 bases between. The full variable domain, rest sourced from reference TRBV2 and TRBJ2-1, is EPEVTQTPSHQVTQMGQEVILRCVPISNHLYFYWYRQILGQKVEFLVSFYNNEISEKSEIFDDQFSVERPDGSNFTLKIRSTKLEDSAMYFCASRGDSYNEQFFGPGTRLTVL.

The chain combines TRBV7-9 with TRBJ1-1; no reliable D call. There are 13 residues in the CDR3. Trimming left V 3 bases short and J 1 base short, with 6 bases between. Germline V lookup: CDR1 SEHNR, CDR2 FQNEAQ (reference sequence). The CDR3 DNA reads TGTGCCAGCAGCTTCACACAGAACACTGAAGCTTTCTTT. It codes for CASSFTQNTEAFF.

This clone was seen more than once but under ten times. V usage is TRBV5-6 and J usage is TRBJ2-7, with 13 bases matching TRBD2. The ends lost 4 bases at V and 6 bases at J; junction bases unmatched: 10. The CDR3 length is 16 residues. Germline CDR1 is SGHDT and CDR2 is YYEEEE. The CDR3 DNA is TGTGCCAGCAGCGAACTCGGACTAGCGGGAGTGGGCGAGCAGTACTTC. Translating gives CASSELGLAGVGEQYF.

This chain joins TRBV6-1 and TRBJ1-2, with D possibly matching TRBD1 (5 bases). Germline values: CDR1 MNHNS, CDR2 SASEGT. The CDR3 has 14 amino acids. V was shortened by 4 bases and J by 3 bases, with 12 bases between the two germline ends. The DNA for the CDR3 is TGTGCCAGCAGTGCATCAGGGAACCACTATGGCTACACCTTC. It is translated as CASSASGNHYGYTF.

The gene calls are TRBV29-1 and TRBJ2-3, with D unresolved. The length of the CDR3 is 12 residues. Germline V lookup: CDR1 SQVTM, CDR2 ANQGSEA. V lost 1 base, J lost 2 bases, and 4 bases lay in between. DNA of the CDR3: TGCAGCGTTGAAGGGTTCACAGATACGCAGTATTTT. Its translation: CSVEGFTDTQYF.

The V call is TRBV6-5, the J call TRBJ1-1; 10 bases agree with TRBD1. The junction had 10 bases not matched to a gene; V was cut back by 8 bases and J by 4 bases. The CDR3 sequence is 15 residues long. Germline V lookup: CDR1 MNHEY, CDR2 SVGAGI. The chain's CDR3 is CASQAGDRGGTEAFF. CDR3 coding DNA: TGTGCCAGCCAAGCCGGGGACAGGGGCGGCACTGAAGCTTTCTTT.

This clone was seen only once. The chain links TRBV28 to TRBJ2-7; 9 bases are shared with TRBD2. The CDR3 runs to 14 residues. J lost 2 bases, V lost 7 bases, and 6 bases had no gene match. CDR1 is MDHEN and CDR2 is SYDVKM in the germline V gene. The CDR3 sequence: CASTIAGAPYEQYF. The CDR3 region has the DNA TGTGCCAGCACCATAGCGGGAGCTCCCTACGAGCAGTACTTC.

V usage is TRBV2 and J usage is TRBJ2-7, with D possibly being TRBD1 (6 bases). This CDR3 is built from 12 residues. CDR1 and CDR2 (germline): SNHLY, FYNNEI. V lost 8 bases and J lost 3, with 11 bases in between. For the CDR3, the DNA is TGTGCCAGCTCCAGGGACATCTACGAGCAGTACTTC. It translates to CASSRDIYEQYF.

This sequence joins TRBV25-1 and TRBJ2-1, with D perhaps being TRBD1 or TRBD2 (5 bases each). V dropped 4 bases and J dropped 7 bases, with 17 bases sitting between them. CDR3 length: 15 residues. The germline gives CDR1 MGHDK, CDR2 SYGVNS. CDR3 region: CASSAAGAKGNEQFF. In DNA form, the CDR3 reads TGTGCCAGCAGTGCCGCCGGGGCGAAGGGGAATGAGCAGTTCTTC.

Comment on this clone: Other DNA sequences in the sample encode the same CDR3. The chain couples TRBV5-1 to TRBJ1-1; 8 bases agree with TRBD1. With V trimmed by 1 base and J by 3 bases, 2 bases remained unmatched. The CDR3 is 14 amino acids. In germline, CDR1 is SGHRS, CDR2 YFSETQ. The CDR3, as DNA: TGCGCCAGCAGCTTGCAGGGGGCGGACACTGAAGCTTTCTTT. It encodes CASSLQGADTEAFF. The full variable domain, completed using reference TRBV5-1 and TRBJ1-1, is KAGVTQTPRYLIKTRGQQVTLSCSPISGHRSVSWYQQTPGQGLQFLFEYFSETQRNKGNFPGRFSGRQFSNSRSEMNVSTLELGDSALYLCASSLQGADTEAFFGQGTRLTVV.

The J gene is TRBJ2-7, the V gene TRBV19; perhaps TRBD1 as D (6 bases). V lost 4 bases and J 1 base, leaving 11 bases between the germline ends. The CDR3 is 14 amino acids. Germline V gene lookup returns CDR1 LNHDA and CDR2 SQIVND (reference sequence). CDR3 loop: CASSTWTESYEQYF. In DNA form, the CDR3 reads TGTGCCAGTAGTACTTGGACAGAATCCTACGAGCAGTACTTC.

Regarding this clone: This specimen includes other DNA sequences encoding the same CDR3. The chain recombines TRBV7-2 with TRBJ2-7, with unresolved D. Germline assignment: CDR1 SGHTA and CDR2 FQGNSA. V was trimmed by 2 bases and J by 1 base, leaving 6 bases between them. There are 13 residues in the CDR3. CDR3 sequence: CASSLWGSYEQYF. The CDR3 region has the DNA TGTGCCAGCAGCTTATGGGGTTCCTACGAGCAGTACTTC.

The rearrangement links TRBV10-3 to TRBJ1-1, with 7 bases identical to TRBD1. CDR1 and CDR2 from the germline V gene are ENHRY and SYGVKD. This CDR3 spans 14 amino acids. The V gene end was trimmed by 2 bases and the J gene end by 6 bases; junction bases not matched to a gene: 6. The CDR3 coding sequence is TGTGCCATCAGTGAGACTGACAGGGTCGCTGAAGCTTTCTTT. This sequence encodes CAISETDRVAEAFF.

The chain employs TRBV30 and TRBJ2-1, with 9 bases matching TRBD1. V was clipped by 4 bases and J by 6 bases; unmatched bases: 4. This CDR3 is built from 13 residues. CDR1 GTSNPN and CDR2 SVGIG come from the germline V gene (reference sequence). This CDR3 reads CAWMLQGANEQFF. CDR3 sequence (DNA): TGTGCCTGGATGTTACAGGGGGCCAATGAGCAGTTCTTC. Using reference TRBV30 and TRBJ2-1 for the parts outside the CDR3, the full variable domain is SQTIHQWPATLVQPVGSPLSLECTVEGTSNPNLYWYRQAAGRGLQLLFYSVGIGQISSEVPQNLSASRPQDRQFILSSKKLLLSDSGFYLCAWMLQGANEQFFGPGTRLTVL.